This paragraph reports one T cell receptor beta chain. The antigen remains unidentified. The sample belongs to a study of T cell responses to AZD1222 COVID-19 vaccine. Study-wide results and limits: Regions 160-218 and 743-854 held dominance among vaccine-associated CD4 TCRs, which spanned spike. Clonal diversity was possibly underestimated; the donors were predominantly white British and more often female.

This CDR3 is built from 15 residues. V gave up 1 base and J gave up 3 bases; unmatched junction bases: 6. The germline V gene has CDR1 LGHNT and CDR2 FRNRAP. The repertoire was sequenced with immunoSEQ multiplex PCR; TCRdb's copy has only in-frame clones and lacks some. Counted here are about 110,000 clones, approximately 90% occurring once; the ten biggest clones make up roughly 8.7%. This clonotype was sampled from an adult who received the AZD1222 COVID-19 vaccine. The chain has TRBV12-5 and TRBJ2-7, with 7 bases identical to TRBD2. The source was peripheral blood, collected 28 days after the second AZD1222 dose. CDR3 residues: CASGLERDYFYEQYF. CDR3 nucleotides: TGTGCTAGTGGTTTGGAAAGGGACTACTTCTACGAGCAGTACTTC.